These 30 T cell receptor beta chains were sequenced from one sample in a study of T cell repertoires in cytomegalovirus infection. TCRdb called the reads again in MiXCR, with one record for every CDR3 protein. This sample has roughly 990,000 distinct CDR3 sequences, with roughly 31% found just once. No antigen has been identified for these receptors. The source was cultured CD8+ T cells from PBMCs, collected from culture after CMV antigen stimulation. These receptors were collected from a human donor in good health (CMV status not recorded). Some clones in this sample may be carry-over from other donors' samples.

In this sample, this clonotype turned up many times. The chain uses TRBV2 and TRBJ1-1, with D unresolved. CDR1 and CDR2 (germline): SNHLY, FYNNEI. CDR3 length equals 12 residues. V gave up 6 bases and J gave up 1 base, with 6 bases separating them. CDR3: CASRSGNTEAFF. CDR3 coding DNA: TGTGCCAGCAGGTCAGGGAACACTGAAGCTTTCTTT.

The chain combines TRBV5-4 with TRBJ2-1; 7 nucleotides agree with TRBD2. The CDR3 contains 15 residues. V was clipped by 1 base and J by 4 bases; unmatched bases: 5. From germline, CDR1 is SGHNT and CDR2 YYREEE (reference sequence). The CDR3 spells CASSLKREGYNEQFF. The CDR3, as DNA: TGTGCCAGCAGCTTGAAGAGGGAGGGGTACAATGAGCAGTTCTTC.

In this sample, this clonotype turned up a few times. The chain is built from TRBV27 and TRBJ2-1, with D possibly being TRBD1 (5 bases). The CDR3 contains 15 residues. The V gene's germline CDR1 is MNHEY and CDR2 SMNVEV (reference sequence). With 4 bases removed from V and 5 bases from J, the gap between germline ends came to 15 bases. Here the CDR3 reads CASSSPFRVDNEQFF. CDR3 sequence (DNA): TGTGCCAGCAGTTCACCATTCAGGGTGGACAATGAGCAGTTCTTC.

As to this clonotype: This could be a read error, since a much larger clone is one nucleotide away. V gene TRBV7-2 combines with J gene TRBJ1-1; D might be TRBD1 (5 bases). Trimming pared 5 bases from V and 6 bases from J, leaving 16 bases between. The CDR3 extends over 14 amino acids. Looked up from germline, CDR1 is SGHTA and CDR2 is FQGNSA. The CDR3 DNA follows: TGTGCCAGCAGCCCGGGACGGGGATGGCCTGAAGCTTTCTTT. Translated: CASSPGRGWPEAFF.

V is TRBV10-3 and J is TRBJ1-5; 7 nucleotides match TRBD1. With V trimmed by 0 bases and J by 7 bases, 6 bases remained unmatched. Germline CDR1 is ENHRY and CDR2 is SYGVKD. CDR3 size: 15 residues. CDR3 nucleotide sequence: TGTGCCATCAGTGAGTCAGGAGGGGGCGACCAGCCCCAGCATTTT. This sequence encodes CAISESGGGDQPQHF.

This clonotype was seen only a few times. The genes are TRBV7-9 and TRBJ2-5; no definite D call. CDR1 SEHNR and CDR2 FQNEAQ come from the germline V gene (reference sequence). V was pared by 10 bases and J by 0 bases, with 12 bases between. The CDR3 spans 13 residues. The CDR3 is CAIMLWDQETQYF. The DNA of the CDR3 is TGTGCCATCATGCTTTGGGACCAAGAGACCCAGTACTTC. The variable domain in full, with the rest retrieved from reference TRBV7-9 and TRBJ2-5, is DTGVSQNPRHKITKRGQNVTFRCDPISEHNRLYWYRQTLGQGPEFLTYFQNEAQLEKSRLLSDRFSAERPKGSFSTLEIQRTEQGDSAMYLCAIMLWDQETQYFGPGTRLLVL.

This clonotype was observed many times. The chain links TRBV7-2 to TRBJ2-1; tentatively, D is TRBD1 (6 bases). CDR3 size: 16 residues. Germline lookup yields CDR1 SGHTA and CDR2 FQGNSA. The V end lost 6 bases, the J end lost 0 bases, and 15 bases lay between the germline ends. CDR3 residues: CASSVARGGSYNEQFF. In DNA form, the CDR3 reads TGTGCCAGCAGTGTTGCGAGAGGGGGCTCCTACAATGAGCAGTTCTTC.

This sequence joins TRBV6-8 and TRBJ1-1, with D possibly matching TRBD1 (5 bases). Germline V gives CDR1 MNHGY, CDR2 SAAAGT. The CDR3 spans 14 residues. V lost 7 bases to trimming and J lost 1 base, with 13 bases between them. In DNA form, the CDR3 reads TGTGCCAGCACTCCCGTCGGGGGGAACACTGAAGCTTTCTTT. This sequence encodes CASTPVGGNTEAFF.

The V call is TRBV7-8, the J call TRBJ1-5; D is perhaps TRBD1 (5 bases). Per germline, CDR1 SGHVS and CDR2 FQNEAQ. The CDR3 covers 16 residues. V lost 1 base and J 8 bases, leaving 18 bases between the germline ends. In DNA form, the CDR3 reads TGTGCCAGCAGCTTAGAGGCGGCAGGGCTGATTGAGCCCCAGCATTTT. Protein sequence: CASSLEAAGLIEPQHF.

To note about this clonotype: Possible read error: a much larger clone is one base away. This sequence joins TRBV7-3 and TRBJ2-7, with D possibly TRBD2 on 7 matching bases. CDR1 SGHTA and CDR2 FQGTGA come from the germline V gene. CDR3 size: 14 residues. The CDR3 here is CASAGGPLSCEQYF. CDR3 bases: TGTGCCAGCGCCGGGGGGCCGCTCTCCTGCGAGCAGTACTTC.

Notes on this clonotype: Just one base apart from a much larger clone, this may be a read error. The chain couples TRBV7-6 to TRBJ2-1, with 8 bases fitting TRBD1. V was pared by 3 bases and J by 9 bases, with 4 bases of the junction left unmatched. The CDR3 is 13 residues long. From germline, CDR1 is SGHVS and CDR2 FNYEAQ. This CDR3 reads CASSFGQGFEQFF. CDR3 DNA: TGTGCCAGCAGCTTCGGACAGGGCTTTGAGCAGTTCTTC.

V is TRBV12-3 or TRBV12-4 and J is TRBJ2-4; TRBD1 matches 10 bases. Losses at the gene ends were 2 bases for V and 4 bases for J; bases not matched to a gene: 8. CDR3 size: 17 residues. This CDR3 reads CASSLLGQGWAKNIQYF. DNA of the CDR3: TGTGCCAGCAGTTTATTGGGACAGGGGTGGGCAAAAAACATTCAGTACTTC.

The chain carries TRBV4-1 and TRBJ2-6, with TRBD1 matching 8 bases. The CDR3 runs to 19 residues. CDR1 MGHRA and CDR2 YSYEKL come from the germline V gene. V was pared by 6 bases and J by 4 bases, with 17 bases of the junction left unmatched. This chain's CDR3 is CASRPRTGTTASGANVLTF. CDR3 sequence (DNA): TGCGCCAGCAGACCGAGGACAGGGACCACCGCCTCGGGGGCCAACGTCCTGACTTTC.

This clonotype was observed once. V is TRBV29-1 and J is TRBJ1-1, with unresolved D. V lost 8 bases and J lost 2, with 12 bases in between. The germline V gene has CDR1 SQVTM and CDR2 ANQGSEA. The CDR3 is 12 residues long. CDR3 coding DNA: TGCAGCCACTGGGAAAGTAACACTGAAGCTTTCTTT. Translated: CSHWESNTEAFF.

As regards this clonotype: This may be a read error: a much more frequent sequence differs by one nucleotide. This chain uses TRBV7-2 with TRBJ2-1; D perhaps matches TRBD2 (6 bases). CDR3 size: 15 residues. Germline assignment: CDR1 SGHTA and CDR2 FQGNSA. Between the trimmed V and J ends, which lost 5 bases and 3 bases, there was a span of 14 bases. Here the CDR3 reads CASSPVADHYNEQFF. The DNA for the CDR3 is TGTGCCAGCAGCCCCGTAGCGGACCACTACAATGAGCAGTTCTTC.

This clonotype was recorded many times. The chain employs TRBV7-9 and TRBJ2-2; D is unresolved. The V gene's germline CDR1 is SEHNR and CDR2 FQNEAQ (reference sequence). The CDR3 has 14 residues. The V end was cut by 2 bases, the J end by 3 bases, with 7 bases between. This chain's CDR3 is CASSLTRDTGELFF. CDR3 in DNA: TGTGCCAGCAGCTTAACAAGAGACACCGGGGAGCTGTTTTTT. Variable domain in full (rest from reference TRBV7-9 and TRBJ2-2): DTGVSQNPRHKITKRGQNVTFRCDPISEHNRLYWYRQTLGQGPEFLTYFQNEAQLEKSRLLSDRFSAERPKGSFSTLEIQRTEQGDSAMYLCASSLTRDTGELFFGEGSRLTVL.

The chain has TRBV5-6 and TRBJ1-5; tentatively, D is TRBD1 (5 bases). This CDR3 has 15 residues. From germline, CDR1 is SGHDT and CDR2 YYEEEE. V lost 4 bases and J lost 4, with 15 bases in between. The CDR3 sequence: CASSPAGVGNQPQHF. Written as DNA, the CDR3 is TGTGCCAGCAGCCCGGCGGGGGTAGGAAATCAGCCCCAGCATTTT.

This clonotype has a handful of counts. The J gene is TRBJ2-1, the V gene TRBV7-9, with D unresolved. The V end was cut by 3 bases, the J end by 0 bases, with 18 bases between. CDR1 is SEHNR, CDR2 FQNEAQ, per germline (reference sequence). The CDR3 totals 18 residues. CDR3 sequence (DNA): TGTGCCAGCAGCTTGACCGTAAAACTAAGGAGCTCCTACAATGAGCAGTTCTTC. The encoded protein is CASSLTVKLRSSYNEQFF.

In this sample, this clonotype turned up many times. Here the CDR3 reads CSARDRGRTDTQYF. DNA of the CDR3: TGCAGTGCTAGAGATCGCGGAAGGACAGATACGCAGTATTTT. The chain joins TRBV20-1 to TRBJ2-3; D is unresolved. Germline assignment: CDR1 DFQATT and CDR2 SNEGSKA (reference sequence). V lost 0 bases to trimming and J lost 3 bases, with 10 bases between them. The CDR3 spans 14 residues.

This chain connects TRBV29-1 to TRBJ2-3, with D possibly TRBD1 on 5 matching bases. The CDR3 length is 15 residues. Looked up from germline, CDR1 is SQVTM and CDR2 is ANQGSEA. Trimming pared 3 bases from V and 6 bases from J, leaving 19 bases between. CDR3 sequence reads: CSVDGRVNPVDTQYF. The CDR3, as DNA: TGCAGCGTTGACGGCAGGGTGAACCCTGTGGATACGCAGTATTTT.

The chain's CDR3 is CASSPPHSYEQYV. The CDR3 nucleotides read TGTGCCAGCTCACCACCCCACTCCTACGAGCAGTACGTC. This chain connects TRBV18 to TRBJ2-7; D unresolved. The CDR3 loop spans 13 amino acids. The germline V gene encodes CDR1 KGHSH and CDR2 LQKENI. The ends were cut back, 0 bases at V and 0 bases at J, with 3 bases in the middle.

The rearrangement links TRBV7-2 to TRBJ2-7; D uncertain. Trimming stripped 1 base from V and 1 base from J, with 8 bases between. Germline V gene lookup returns CDR1 SGHTA and CDR2 FQGNSA. This CDR3 has 14 amino acids. The CDR3: CASSLVDTSYEQYV. CDR3 coding DNA: TGTGCCAGCAGCTTAGTCGACACATCCTACGAGCAGTACGTC.

This clonotype turned up a few times. The chain employs TRBV7-6 and TRBJ2-2; 7 bases fit TRBD1. V dropped 5 bases and J dropped 1; count of bases not matched to a gene: 10. CDR1 and CDR2 from the germline V gene are SGHVS and FNYEAQ. The CDR3 is 17 amino acids. The DNA for the CDR3 is TGTGCCAGCAGCCACCGGGACAGCCTATTGAACACCGGGGAGCTGTTTTTT. It translates to CASSHRDSLLNTGELFF.

This clonotype was counted only a few times. The chain combines TRBV12-3 or TRBV12-4 with TRBJ2-4; the D gene is possibly TRBD2 (6 bases). V lost 2 bases and J lost 0, with 14 bases in between. The CDR3 consists of 17 residues. The CDR3 sequence: CASSLSSRGLAKNIQYF. The CDR3 DNA reads TGTGCCAGCAGTTTAAGTTCACGGGGACTAGCCAAAAACATTCAGTACTTC.

The rearrangement uses TRBV24-1 and TRBJ2-5, with D unclear. CDR1 and CDR2 from the germline V gene are KGHDR and SFDVKD. This CDR3 has 12 amino acids. With 9 bases removed from V and 1 base from J, the gap between germline ends came to 8 bases. CDR3 DNA sequence: TGTGCCACCCGAGGCTCCCAAGAGACCCAGTACTTC. Residues: CATRGSQETQYF.

The chain carries TRBV12-3 or TRBV12-4 and TRBJ2-3; unclear D gene. The CDR3 is 15 amino acids. Trimming pared 6 bases from V and 4 bases from J, leaving 17 bases between. CDR3 sequence reads: CASRGGSPWADTQYF. In DNA form, the CDR3 reads TGTGCCAGCAGGGGTGGCAGCCCATGGGCAGATACGCAGTATTTT.

This clonotype was counted only a few times. This sequence joins TRBV12-3 or TRBV12-4 and TRBJ2-1; TRBD2 agrees at 11 bases. This CDR3 is built from 14 residues. The V segment lost 7 bases and the J segment 8 bases; nucleotides outside the gene matches: 7. CDR3 sequence reads: CASNSGGGLDEQFF. The CDR3 DNA reads TGTGCCAGCAATAGCGGGGGGGGGTTGGATGAGCAGTTCTTC.

The V call is TRBV6-1, the J call TRBJ2-1; 7 nucleotides agree with TRBD1. CDR3 length: 16 residues. Germline V gene data show CDR1 as MNHNS and CDR2 as SASEGT. CDR3 in amino acids: CVTKQGLSDKYNEQFF. The CDR3 region has the DNA TGTGTCACAAAACAGGGGTTGTCGGATAAATACAATGAGCAGTTCTTC.

This clonotype has more than one count but fewer than ten. The chain combines TRBV27 with TRBJ2-5; either TRBD1 or TRBD2 may supply D (5 bases each). This CDR3 has 14 amino acids. Trimming stripped 6 bases from V and 2 bases from J, with 13 bases between. CDR1 and CDR2 from the germline V gene are MNHEY and SMNVEV (reference sequence). CDR3: CASSRHGAQETQYF. The CDR3 coding sequence is TGTGCCAGCAGCCGTCACGGGGCTCAAGAGACCCAGTACTTC.

The chain links TRBV2 to TRBJ2-5; D gene ambiguous. Trimming took off 3 bases at V and 4 bases at J, with 12 bases between the two ends. Germline V gives CDR1 SNHLY, CDR2 FYNNEI. The CDR3 extends over 14 amino acids. The chain's CDR3 is CASSDLTFGETQYF. The CDR3 region has the DNA TGTGCCAGCAGTGATTTAACGTTCGGAGAGACCCAGTACTTC. Together with reference TRBV2 and TRBJ2-5, the CDR3 gives the full variable domain: EPEVTQTPSHQVTQMGQEVILRCVPISNHLYFYWYRQILGQKVEFLVSFYNNEISEKSEIFDDQFSVERPDGSNFTLKIRSTKLEDSAMYFCASSDLTFGETQYFGPGTRLLVL.